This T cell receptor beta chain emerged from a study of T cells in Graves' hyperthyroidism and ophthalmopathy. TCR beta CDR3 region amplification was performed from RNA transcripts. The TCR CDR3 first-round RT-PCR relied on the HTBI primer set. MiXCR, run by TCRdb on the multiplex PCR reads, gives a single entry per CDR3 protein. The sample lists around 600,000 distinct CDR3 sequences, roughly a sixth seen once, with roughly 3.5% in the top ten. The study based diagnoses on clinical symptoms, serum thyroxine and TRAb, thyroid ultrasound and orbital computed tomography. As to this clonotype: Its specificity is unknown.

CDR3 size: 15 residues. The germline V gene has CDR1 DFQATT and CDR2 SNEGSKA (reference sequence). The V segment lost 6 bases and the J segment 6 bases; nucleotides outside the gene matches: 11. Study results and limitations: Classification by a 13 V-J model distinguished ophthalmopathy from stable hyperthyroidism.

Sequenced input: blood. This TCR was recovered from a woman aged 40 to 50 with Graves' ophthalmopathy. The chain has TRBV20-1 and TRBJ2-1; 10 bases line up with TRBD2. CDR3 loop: CSAVYSGLALNEQFF. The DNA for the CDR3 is TGCAGTGCAGTATATTCGGGACTAGCGCTCAATGAGCAGTTCTTC.